The 27 T cell receptor beta chains below were found in one sample sequenced in a study of T cells in Graves' hyperthyroidism and ophthalmopathy (dated 2019 in TCRdb). Library generation was performed with multiplex PCR. Sequencing was carried out with an Illumina HiSeq 2000. Amplification of TCR beta CDR3 regions was carried out from RNA transcripts. The first round of RT-PCR for the TCR CDR3 was performed with the HTBI primer set and the Qiagen OneStep RT-PCR kit. In TCRdb, the public reads were trimmed at Q25 with fastp and aligned with MiXCR, with productive beta chains retained. Rows with one shared CDR3 protein collapse into an entry with the most common genes and DNA. The table for this sample lists approximately 700,000 distinct CDR3 sequences; about a sixth of them were counted only once. The top ten clones comprise around 8% of the sample. Sequences were obtained from blood. All receptors derive from a man between 18 and 29 years old with Graves' hyperthyroidism.

This clonotype came up many times. CDR3 sequence reads: CASSLSPPLAGESEQYF. The CDR3 bases are TGTGCCAGCAGCTTGTCGCCTCCCCTAGCGGGAGAGAGCGAGCAGTACTTC. The chain employs TRBV11-3 and TRBJ2-7, with 10 bases matching TRBD2. The CDR3 is made up of 17 amino acids. The germline CDR1 and CDR2 sequences are SGHNT and YENEEA. J was trimmed by 6 bases and V by 3 bases; bases with no gene match: 14.

The J gene is TRBJ2-1, the V gene TRBV20-1; 11 bases line up with TRBD2. The CDR3 has 16 amino acids. V dropped 3 bases and J dropped 2; count of bases not matched to a gene: 6. The V gene's germline CDR1 is DFQATT and CDR2 SNEGSKA (reference sequence). CDR3 amino acids: CSASLTSGKAYNEQFF. CDR3 sequence (DNA): TGCAGTGCTAGTCTGACTAGCGGGAAAGCCTACAATGAGCAGTTCTTC.

The chain carries TRBV12-3 or TRBV12-4 and TRBJ1-2; possible D gene TRBD1, 6 bases. This CDR3 spans 13 amino acids. V lost 3 bases and J 5 bases, leaving 10 bases between the germline ends. The CDR3 is CASSFRTVYGYTF. CDR3 nucleotide sequence: TGTGCCAGCAGTTTCCGGACAGTTTATGGCTACACCTTC.

The V gene is TRBV18, the J gene TRBJ1-2; D ambiguous. The CDR3 is 14 amino acids. Germline V lookup: CDR1 KGHSH, CDR2 LQKENI. V dropped 2 bases and J dropped 1 base, with 8 bases sitting between them. The CDR3 sequence is CASSPGLFNYGYTF. The CDR3 DNA follows: TGTGCCAGCTCACCAGGCCTTTTTAACTATGGCTACACCTTC.

There are many counts of this clonotype. The chain uses TRBV20-1 and TRBJ2-7; TRBD1 matches at 7 bases. The CDR3 loop spans 14 amino acids. Trimming took 8 bases from V and 7 from J; bases not matched to a gene: 17. CDR1 and CDR2 (germline): DFQATT, SNEGSKA (reference sequence). The CDR3 bases are TGCAGTCCGAGTGAAGGACAGGTATTGGTGGAGCAGTACTTC. Translated: CSPSEGQVLVEQYF.

This clonotype was picked up many times. This chain joins TRBV28 and TRBJ2-3, with 8 bases aligning to TRBD2. CDR1 is MDHEN, CDR2 SYDVKM, per germline. This CDR3 spans 13 amino acids. V lost 3 bases, J lost 6 bases, and 2 bases stayed unmatched. CDR3 sequence: CASSLTGGDTQYF. CDR3 nucleotide sequence: TGTGCCAGCAGTTTGACGGGAGGGGATACGCAGTATTTT.

The sample holds a few counts of this clonotype. The chain links TRBV6-1 to TRBJ1-1; the match to TRBD1 covers 7 bases. Germline-derived CDR1 and CDR2 are MNHNS and SASEGT. The CDR3 loop spans 14 amino acids. The J segment lost 1 base and the V segment lost 5 bases, leaving 4 bases of the junction unmatched. CDR3 nucleotides: TGTGCCAGCAGTATGGGACAGCCGAACACTGAAGCTTTCTTT. It is translated as CASSMGQPNTEAFF.

This clonotype has a count of ten or more. CDR3 DNA sequence: TGTGCCAGCACTTCCCCGGTGGGAGACTACGAGCAGTACTTC. This encodes CASTSPVGDYEQYF. The chain is built from TRBV12-3 or TRBV12-4 and TRBJ2-7, with D perhaps TRBD2 (5 bases). The CDR3 extends over 14 amino acids. Trimming left V 7 bases short and J 3 bases short, with 16 bases between.

This clonotype was detected many times. The rearrangement links TRBV6-1 to TRBJ2-7; 16 positions match TRBD2. This CDR3 is 15 amino acids long. V shed 4 bases and J 9 bases; nucleotides not matched to a gene: 6. Germline lookup yields CDR1 MNHNS and CDR2 SASEGT. In DNA, the CDR3 is TGTGCCAGCAGTGGGGGACTAGCGGGAGGGCCGGCGCAGTACTTC. Its protein product is CASSGGLAGGPAQYF.

This clonotype came up many times. Here the CDR3 DNA reads TGCGCCAGCAGCTTGAACCCTAGCACAGATACGCAGTATTTT. Translated, it gives CASSLNPSTDTQYF. J is TRBJ2-3 and V is TRBV5-1; D is unclear. CDR1 is SGHRS and CDR2 is YFSETQ in the germline V gene. V dropped 1 base and J dropped 0 bases, with 6 bases sitting between them. The CDR3 covers 14 residues.

The chain has TRBV6-2 or TRBV6-3 and TRBJ2-7; 7 nucleotides line up with TRBD1. The junction had 10 bases not matched to a gene; V was cut back by 7 bases and J by 4 bases. The germline CDR1 and CDR2 sequences are MNHEY and SVGEGT. The CDR3 sequence is 14 residues long. The chain's CDR3 is CASTWTGGRYEQYF. The CDR3 bases are TGTGCCAGCACCTGGACAGGCGGAAGATACGAGCAGTACTTC.

CDR3 DNA sequence: TGTGCCAGTAGTATTAGCGGGAGGTCCTACAATGAGCAGTTCTTC. Residues: CASSISGRSYNEQFF. The chain uses TRBV19 and TRBJ2-1; 10 bases match TRBD2. There are 15 residues in the CDR3. The V segment lost 3 bases and the J segment 1 base; nucleotides outside the gene matches: 0. Germline V gene sequence: CDR1 LNHDA, CDR2 SQIVND (reference sequence).

This chain uses TRBV9 with TRBJ1-6, with D unclear. The V end was cut by 0 bases, the J end by 0 bases, with 7 bases between. Germline V gene data show CDR1 as SGDLS and CDR2 as YYNGEE. This CDR3 is 16 amino acids long. This CDR3 is CASSVDESSYNSPLHF. Here the CDR3 DNA reads TGTGCCAGCAGCGTAGACGAGAGCTCCTATAATTCACCCCTCCACTTT.

This clonotype has only one observation. The chain couples TRBV5-1 to TRBJ2-3, with 8 bases lining up with TRBD2. Germline V gene data show CDR1 as SGHRS and CDR2 as YFSETQ. The CDR3 runs 16 residues. J was trimmed by 5 bases and V by 0 bases; bases with no gene match: 8. Here the CDR3 reads CASSLGVAGSLDTQYF. As DNA, the CDR3 is TGCGCCAGCAGCTTGGGTGTAGCGGGGAGCTTAGATACGCAGTATTTT. The entire variable domain, with the rest obtained from reference TRBV5-1 and TRBJ2-3, is as follows: KAGVTQTPRYLIKTRGQQVTLSCSPISGHRSVSWYQQTPGQGLQFLFEYFSETQRNKGNFPGRFSGRQFSNSRSEMNVSTLELGDSALYLCASSLGVAGSLDTQYFGPGTRLTVL.

This clonotype was observed at least ten times. This chain connects TRBV28 to TRBJ2-5; D is undetermined. Germline CDR1 and CDR2: MDHEN and SYDVKM. The CDR3 length is 12 residues. V lost 3 bases, J lost 7 bases, and 9 bases lay in between. The CDR3 loop reads CASSFYSGTQYF. For the CDR3, the DNA is TGTGCCAGCAGTTTTTATTCGGGGACCCAGTACTTC.

The V gene is TRBV5-1, the J gene TRBJ1-2; TRBD1 matches 8 bases. This CDR3 comprises 15 residues. V lost 4 bases to trimming and J lost 6 bases; unmatched junction nucleotides: 11. In germline, CDR1 is SGHRS, CDR2 YFSETQ. The CDR3 region is CASSAGGQGEDGYTF. The CDR3 coding sequence is TGCGCCAGCAGCGCGGGAGGACAGGGTGAGGATGGCTACACCTTC.

V gene TRBV28 combines with J gene TRBJ2-7; TRBD2 agrees at 9 bases. The V gene end was trimmed by 4 bases and the J gene end by 9 bases; junction bases not matched to a gene: 10. Germline CDR1 is MDHEN and CDR2 is SYDVKM. The CDR3 is made up of 14 amino acids. This chain's CDR3 is CASSSTSGPTTQYF. In nucleotides, the CDR3 is TGTGCCAGCAGTTCGACTAGCGGTCCTACGACGCAGTACTTC.

This clonotype has a count of ten or more. This chain joins TRBV29-1 and TRBJ1-2; 9 bases fit TRBD1. The germline V gene has CDR1 SQVTM and CDR2 ANQGSEA. There are 13 residues in the CDR3. V was clipped by 3 bases and J by 3 bases; unmatched bases: 2. This CDR3 reads CSVEGTGHYGYTF. The DNA for the CDR3 is TGCAGCGTTGAGGGGACAGGGCACTATGGCTACACCTTC. Combining the CDR3 with reference TRBV29-1 and TRBJ1-2 gives the whole variable domain SAVISQKPSRDICQRGTSLTIQCQVDSQVTMMFWYRQQPGQSLTLIATANQGSEATYESGFVIDKFPISRPNLTFSTLTVSNMSPEDSSIYLCSVEGTGHYGYTFGSGTRLTVV.

The chain links TRBV29-1 to TRBJ2-2; weak D call: TRBD2 (5 bases). CDR1 is SQVTM and CDR2 is ANQGSEA in the germline V gene. The CDR3 sequence is 16 residues long. The V and J ends lost 5 bases and 2 bases respectively, with 18 bases between them. CDR3 loop: CSVSAGGSSNTGELFF. The CDR3 DNA follows: TGCAGCGTTTCCGCTGGAGGCTCCTCAAACACCGGGGAGCTGTTTTTT.

The chain uses TRBV13 and TRBJ2-3; 7 bases map to TRBD1. V lost 5 bases and J lost 2; bases outside the gene matches: 7. Germline V lookup: CDR1 PRHDT, CDR2 FYEKMQ (reference sequence). CDR3 length: 15 residues. CDR3 DNA: TGTGCCAGCAGCCTTACAGGGGCGGACACAGATACGCAGTATTTT. The encoded protein is CASSLTGADTDTQYF.

The chain carries TRBV6-1 and TRBJ2-7; TRBD2 is a possible D gene (5 bases). The CDR3 length is 15 residues. V lost 7 bases and J lost 2, with 18 bases in between. The V gene's germline CDR1 is MNHNS and CDR2 SASEGT. CDR3 amino acids: CASTGAEAVTYEQYF. The CDR3 coding sequence is TGTGCCAGCACAGGCGCGGAGGCCGTTACCTACGAGCAGTACTTC.

A few counts support this clonotype. This sequence joins TRBV6-2 or TRBV6-3 and TRBJ2-1, with D tentatively TRBD2 (6 bases). V was pared by 5 bases and J by 0 bases, with 17 bases between. Germline V gene lookup returns CDR1 MNHEY and CDR2 SVGEGT. The CDR3 consists of 17 residues. This CDR3 is CASSVWSGLSSYNEQFF. CDR3 in DNA: TGTGCCAGCAGTGTCTGGAGCGGGTTAAGCTCCTACAATGAGCAGTTCTTC.

This clonotype was counted at least ten times. V and J are TRBV2 and TRBJ2-5; 7 bases are shared with TRBD2. Germline V gene sequence: CDR1 SNHLY, CDR2 FYNNEI. The CDR3 spans 11 residues. CDR3 DNA sequence: TGTGGGCTAGCGGTTCAAGAGACCCAGTACTTC. Translating gives CGLAVQETQYF.

This clonotype was recorded many times. This chain links TRBV6-2 or TRBV6-3 with TRBJ1-2; TRBD1 matches at 8 bases. Trimming took 6 bases from V and 4 from J; bases not matched to a gene: 16. The CDR3 length is 17 residues. In germline, CDR1 is MNHEY, CDR2 SVGEGT. CDR3 sequence: CASRPPLTGGGSYGYTF. The CDR3 bases are TGTGCCAGCAGGCCGCCCCTCACAGGGGGGGGTAGCTATGGCTACACCTTC.

The gene calls are TRBV2 and TRBJ2-4; 10 nucleotides line up with TRBD2. V gave up 3 bases and J gave up 8 bases; unmatched junction bases: 7. In germline, CDR1 is SNHLY, CDR2 FYNNEI. This CDR3 is built from 15 residues. The chain's CDR3 is CASSESLAGVDIQYF. DNA for the CDR3: TGTGCCAGCAGTGAGTCCCTAGCGGGAGTTGACATTCAGTACTTC. Full variable domain (remainder filled in from reference TRBV2 and TRBJ2-4): EPEVTQTPSHQVTQMGQEVILRCVPISNHLYFYWYRQILGQKVEFLVSFYNNEISEKSEIFDDQFSVERPDGSNFTLKIRSTKLEDSAMYFCASSESLAGVDIQYFGAGTRLSVL.

This clonotype was seen repeatedly, ten times or more. Here the CDR3 DNA reads TGTGCCAGCAACTCAGGTCTAGCGGGACGCACAGATACGCAGTATTTT. Its protein is CASNSGLAGRTDTQYF. The chain is built from TRBV28 and TRBJ2-3, with 9 bases identical to TRBD2. Unmatched junction bases numbered 9, after V lost 7 bases and J lost 1 base. The CDR3 sequence is 16 residues long. Per the germline V gene, CDR1 is MDHEN and CDR2 is SYDVKM.

This clonotype was counted ten times or more. CDR3 amino acids: CASSLAEWGEKLFF. As DNA, the CDR3 is TGTGCCAGCAGTTTAGCAGAATGGGGTGAAAAACTGTTTTTT. The V call is TRBV12-3 or TRBV12-4, the J call TRBJ1-4; D gene unclear. The V and J ends lost 0 bases and 7 bases respectively, with 9 bases between them. CDR3 size: 14 residues.